This section outlines one T cell receptor (beta chain) sequence together with its context. These data originate in a study of Graves' ophthalmopathy and Graves' hyperthyroidism. Excluded were patients with other autoimmune diseases, uncontrolled infections, pregnancy or lactation. Reliance was placed on clinical symptoms, serum thyroxine, TRAb, thyroid ultrasound and orbital computed tomography for diagnosis. Transcripts of RNA were the source for amplifying TCR beta CDR3 regions. An opening RT-PCR round employed HTBI primers and preceded a second-round multiplex PCR. TCRdb re-derived calls from the multiplex PCR reads in MiXCR, one entry per CDR3 protein. The table lists 740,000 or so distinct CDR3 sequences, approximately 40% of them singletons. V was pared by 4 bases and J by 7 bases, with 9 bases of the junction left unmatched. The CDR3 runs to 14 residues. Germline V gives CDR1 MNHNY, CDR2 SVGAGI (reference sequence).

This receptor was obtained from an adult man with Graves' ophthalmopathy. The sequenced sample was peripheral blood. The chain recombines TRBV6-6 with TRBJ2-5; 7 bases map to TRBD1. The CDR3 nucleotides read TGTGCCAGCAGTTTCGTGACAGGGAAGGGGACCCAGTACTTC. Translation gives CASSFVTGKGTQYF.